Sequencing of this TCR beta chain was carried out in a study of cytomegalovirus exposure and HLA in healthy donors. General study findings and limits: The sole available immune exposure information was CMV serostatus. Evidence from a later analysis indicated that most CMV-associated TCR beta chains looked HLA-restricted. An analysis done earlier found most TCR beta V segments productive about 87% or about 30% of the time.

As for this clone: Its antigen is still unknown.

With 60 Vbeta and 13 Jbeta primers, the PCR was carried out. Here immunoSEQ multiplex PCR was the method, and the copy in TCRdb shows in-frame clones only, minus some. The sample has under 200,000 clones, roughly 13% seen once. This sequence was found in a man in his forties or fifties in good health and CMV-seropositive. Sequencing was carried out using PBMCs.

CDR3 region: CASSLSETQYF. The CDR3 DNA reads as TGTGCCAGCAGTCTCTCAGAGACCCAGTACTTC. The chain couples TRBV4-2 to TRBJ2-5; D is unresolved. In germline, CDR1 is LGHNA, CDR2 YNFKEQ. The CDR3 loop spans 11 amino acids. Trimming took off 6 bases at V and 4 bases at J, with 6 bases between the two ends.